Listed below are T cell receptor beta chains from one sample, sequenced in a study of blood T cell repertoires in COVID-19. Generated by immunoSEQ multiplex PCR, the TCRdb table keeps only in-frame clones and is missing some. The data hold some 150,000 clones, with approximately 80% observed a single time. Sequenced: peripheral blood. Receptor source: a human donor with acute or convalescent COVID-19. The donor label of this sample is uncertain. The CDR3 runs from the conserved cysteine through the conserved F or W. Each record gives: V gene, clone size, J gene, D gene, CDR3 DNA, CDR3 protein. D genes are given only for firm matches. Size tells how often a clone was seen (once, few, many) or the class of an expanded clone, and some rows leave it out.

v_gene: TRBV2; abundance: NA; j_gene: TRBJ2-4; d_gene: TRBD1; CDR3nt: TGTGCCTCCCTCCGGGGACAGGGAAACATTCAGTACTTC; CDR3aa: CASLRGQGNIQYF
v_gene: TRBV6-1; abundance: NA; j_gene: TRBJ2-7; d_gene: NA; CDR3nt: TGTGCCAGCAGTGACGTCTCGATACAGGTTGGAAACGAGCAGTACTTC; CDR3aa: CASSDVSIQVGNEQYF
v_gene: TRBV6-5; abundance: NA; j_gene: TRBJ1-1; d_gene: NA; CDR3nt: TGTGCCAGCCGACAGGACAACACTGAAGCTTTCTTT; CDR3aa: CASRQDNTEAFF
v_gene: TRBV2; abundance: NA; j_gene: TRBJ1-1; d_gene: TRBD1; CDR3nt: TGTGCCAGCAGAAGTCAGGGGGCGAGCACTGAAGCTTTCTTT; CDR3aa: CASRSQGASTEAFF
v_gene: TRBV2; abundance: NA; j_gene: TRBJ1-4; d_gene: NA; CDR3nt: TGTGCCAGCAGTGAAATCAGGCAGGCAACTAATGAAAAACTGTTTTTT; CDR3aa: CASSEIRQATNEKLFF
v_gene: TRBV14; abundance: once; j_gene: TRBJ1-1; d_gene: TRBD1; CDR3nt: TGTGCCAGCAGCCAAGGGAGCAGGGGGCTCACTGAAGCTTTCTTT; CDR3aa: CASSQGSRGLTEAFF
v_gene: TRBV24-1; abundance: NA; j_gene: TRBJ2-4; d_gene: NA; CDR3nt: TGTGCCACCAGTGCCTCGGGAGAGTGGAGCATTCAGTACTTC; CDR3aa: CATSASGEWSIQYF
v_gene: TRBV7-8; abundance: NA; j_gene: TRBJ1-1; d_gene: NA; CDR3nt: TGTGCCAGCACCCCGAAAGGGGAAACTGAAGCTTTCTTT; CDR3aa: CASTPKGETEAFF
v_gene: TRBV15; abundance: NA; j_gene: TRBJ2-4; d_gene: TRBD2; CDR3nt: TGTGCCACCAGCTCCCTGGCGGGGGGGGCGGACATTCAGTACTTC; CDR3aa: CATSSLAGGADIQYF
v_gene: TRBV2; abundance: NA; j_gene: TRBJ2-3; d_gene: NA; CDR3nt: TGTGCCAGCATTTTAAGTATAGGGACTGGCACAGATACGCAGTATTTT; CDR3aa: CASILSIGTGTDTQYF
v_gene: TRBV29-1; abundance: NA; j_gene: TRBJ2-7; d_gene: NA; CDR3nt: TGCAGCGTTGACGGCGGATACGAGCAGTACTTC; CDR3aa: CSVDGGYEQYF
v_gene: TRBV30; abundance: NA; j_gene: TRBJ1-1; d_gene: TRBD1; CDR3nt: TGTGCCTGGAGTTCGACAGGGGAGACTGAAGCTTTCTTT; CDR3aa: CAWSSTGETEAFF
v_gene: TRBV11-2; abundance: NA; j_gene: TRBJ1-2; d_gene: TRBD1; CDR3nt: TGTGCCAGTAGGACAGGGGGCGATGGCTACACCTTC; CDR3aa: CASRTGGDGYTF
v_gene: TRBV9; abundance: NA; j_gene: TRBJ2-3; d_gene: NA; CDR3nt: TGTGCCAGCAGCGTAGGAACCCCCCCGGGTGGCGGGGGCCGCACAGATACGCAGTATTTT; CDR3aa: CASSVGTPPGGGGRTDTQYF
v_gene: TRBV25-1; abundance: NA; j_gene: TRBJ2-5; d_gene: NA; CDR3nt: TGTGCCAGCAGTGAAGCAAGCAGGCAAGAGACCCAGTACTTC; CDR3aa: CASSEASRQETQYF